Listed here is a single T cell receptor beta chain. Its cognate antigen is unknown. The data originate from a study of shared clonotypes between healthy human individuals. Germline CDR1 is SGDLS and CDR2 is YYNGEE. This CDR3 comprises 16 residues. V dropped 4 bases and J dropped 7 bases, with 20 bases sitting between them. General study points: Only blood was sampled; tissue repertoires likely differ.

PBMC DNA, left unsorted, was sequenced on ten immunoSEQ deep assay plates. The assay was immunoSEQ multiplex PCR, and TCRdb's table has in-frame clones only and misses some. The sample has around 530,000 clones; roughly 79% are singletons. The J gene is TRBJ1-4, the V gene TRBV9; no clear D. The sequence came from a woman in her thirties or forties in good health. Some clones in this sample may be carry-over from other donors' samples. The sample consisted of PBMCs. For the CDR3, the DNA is TGTGCCAGCAGCCCTCGCCCCCCCTCCGGAGGTGAAAAACTGTTTTTT. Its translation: CASSPRPPSGGEKLFF.